Listed below are T cell receptor beta chains from one sample, sequenced in a study of PD-1 blockade in classical Hodgkin lymphoma. Profiled with immunoSEQ multiplex PCR; TCRdb holds only in-frame clones, not every one. The table shows about 41,000 clones, with over 60% occurring only once. The input for sequencing was peripheral blood mononuclear cells (PBMCs), taken at baseline. These receptors were taken from a human donor with classical Hodgkin lymphoma. CDR3s include the opening cysteine and the closing phenylalanine or tryptophan.

TRBJ2-3,TRBV4-1,CASSRVSSTDTQYF
TRBJ2-7,TRBV30,CAWDAGRTYEQYF
TRBJ2-7,TRBV30,CAWSEGAGWGYEQYF
TRBJ1-5,TRBV6-5,CASGRGQPQHF
TRBJ2-1,TRBV28,CASTPAGSSYNEQFF
TRBJ1-1,TRBV4-3,CASSQDRWGTEAFF
TRBJ1-2,TRBV6-6,CASSYGAARGYTF
TRBJ2-5,TRBV7-9,CASSLGLQQETQYF
TRBJ2-2,TRBV9,CASSSTIGPGELFF
TRBJ1-1,TRBV6-5,CASSLRQGANTEAFF
TRBJ2-7,TRBV27,CASSFGTPAGEQYF
TRBJ2-7,TRBV7-2,CASSKDSYEQYF
TRBJ1-1,TRBV29-1,CSVEIQGYTEAFF
TRBJ2-5,TRBV6-6,CASSPLGETQYF
TRBJ2-7,TRBV28,CASSPLDREGYEQYF
TRBJ2-1,TRBV15,CATSRTIGGENEQFF
TRBJ2-1,TRBV27,CASKGISYNEQFF
TRBJ2-7,TRBV19,CASSLKQGYEQYF
TRBJ1-3,TRBV18,CASSPQGTGNTIYF
TRBJ2-1,TRBV19,CASSPGGRAYNEQFF
TRBJ1-1,TRBV6-1,CAGGLKLNTEAFF
TRBJ2-2,TRBV14,CASSQSGGNGGELFF
TRBJ2-7,TRBV23-1,CASSLRGQPYEQYF
TRBJ2-7,TRBV18,CASSPGYEQYF
TRBJ2-7,TRBV19,CATGQGPYEQYF
TRBJ2-7,TRBV19,CASSTGQGRPYEQYF
TRBJ1-2,TRBV28,CASSLADSTYGYTF
TRBJ2-1,TRBV7-8,CASSLGLPGLAGDEQFF
TRBJ1-1,TRBV28,CASLTERGTEAFF
TRBJ1-1,TRBV10-3,CAISGTGLNTEAFF
TRBJ2-5,TRBV28,CASSFVSTAEETQYF
TRBJ2-7,TRBV9,CASSARGQGFDEQYF
TRBJ1-1,TRBV6-5,CASRTGSITEAFF
TRBJ1-3,TRBV5-1,CASSLGARQEGNTIYF
TRBJ1-1,TRBV5-5,CASSQHRVTEAFF
TRBJ2-1,TRBV29-1,CSVERDYNEQFF
TRBJ1-1,TRBV5-4,CARASGKEGTEAFF
TRBJ2-3,TRBV29-1,CSVERGTDTQYF
TRBJ2-7,TRBV27,CASSRQDSDRGPYEQYF
TRBJ2-3,TRBV11-2,CASSRTSGTSTDTQYF
TRBJ2-1,TRBV6-5,CASTTGGLVFF
TRBJ2-7,TRBV28,CASPPTSPTSSYEQYF
TRBJ2-1,TRBV5-4,CASSIEPGQGAYNEQFF
TRBJ2-7,TRBV27,CASSLRPGSSYEQYF
TRBJ1-4,TRBV28,CASSLYLRGRSTNEKLFF
TRBJ2-1,TRBV6-1,CASSATGVYEQFF
TRBJ1-1,TRBV6-4,CASSDSAGGSEAFF